The present TCR beta chain was sequenced within a study of post-analysis software for immune sequencing data. The length of the CDR3 is 15 residues. Germline V gene data show CDR1 as SQVTM and CDR2 as ANQGSEA. With 1 base clipped from V and 5 bases from J, the junction kept 8 bases outside the gene matches. Findings of the study overall: About five TRBV segments appeared more often in patients than in controls, and TRBV5-6, TRBV5-1 and TRBV20-1 were among these.

As to this clonotype: Its antigen is unidentified.

Unique molecular identifiers were carried by the TCR beta cDNA libraries. TCRdb ran MiXCR on the PCR reads and lists one entry per CDR3 protein. The sample holds roughly 800,000 distinct CDR3 sequences; roughly 50% are singletons and the top ten take approximately 4.5%. The receptor was isolated from a girl aged 10-17 years with multiple sclerosis. The V gene is TRBV29-1, the J gene TRBJ2-1, with 7 bases aligning to TRBD2. Material: blood. CDR3: CSVEGWLAENNEQFF. DNA of the CDR3: TGCAGCGTTGAAGGGTGGCTAGCGGAAAACAATGAGCAGTTCTTC.